A single sample gave rise to the 30 T cell receptor beta chains below, sequenced in a study of radiotherapy plus CTLA-4 blockade in lung cancer. The table came from immunoSEQ multiplex PCR; TCRdb's copy has only in-frame clones and leaves some out. This table holds 75,000 to 100,000 clones, around 86% found once. The specimen comprised peripheral blood, sampled from a patient treated with radiotherapy plus ipilimumab. These TCRs come from a human donor with non-small cell lung cancer who had a partial response to radiotherapy plus ipilimumab.

The V and J genes are TRBV5-1 and TRBJ1-6; possible D gene TRBD1, 6 bases. Trimming left V 3 bases short and J 8 bases short, with 9 bases between. Germline values: CDR1 SGHRS, CDR2 YFSETQ. The CDR3 length is 13 residues. This chain's CDR3 is CASSWRTDSPLHF. The CDR3 DNA is TGCGCCAGCAGCTGGAGGACAGATTCACCCCTCCACTTT.

Only a few counts were recorded for this clone. The chain couples TRBV7-2 to TRBJ1-4, with a possible D match to TRBD1 (5 bases). CDR1 is SGHTA and CDR2 is FQGNSA in the germline V gene. The CDR3 runs 15 residues. In nucleotides, the CDR3 is TGTGCACAGGCAGGGATGAGAGTGACTAATGAAAAACTGTTTTTT. Protein: CAQAGMRVTNEKLFF.

The chain joins TRBV7-8 to TRBJ2-1, with 8 nucleotides matching TRBD2. With V trimmed by 5 bases and J by 2 bases, 8 bases remained unmatched. Germline lookup yields CDR1 SGHVS and CDR2 FQNEAQ. The CDR3 loop spans 16 amino acids. The CDR3 bases are TGTGCCAGCAGCCTGGGGTCAGCGGGAGCCTACAATGAGCAGTTCTTC. Protein: CASSLGSAGAYNEQFF.

This clone was detected only once. V and J are TRBV21-1 and TRBJ2-4; TRBD1, the D gene given by the table, was not confirmed from the DNA. TRBV21-1 is recorded as a pseudogene. The CDR3 has 18 residues. This CDR3 is CASTWDRRIVMAKNIQYF. In nucleotides, the CDR3 is TGTGCCAGCACCTGGGACAGAAGAATCGTAATGGCCAAAAACATTCAGTACTTC.

The chain has TRBV29-1 and TRBJ1-4; the match to TRBD1 covers 7 bases. This CDR3 has 13 amino acids. Germline loops: CDR1 SQVTM, CDR2 ANQGSEA. Trimming cost V 6 bases and J 4 bases; bases outside gene matches: 5. The CDR3 reads CSVETGYNEKLFF. CDR3 nucleotides: TGCAGCGTGGAGACAGGGTATAATGAAAAACTGTTTTTT. The full variable domain, in which reference TRBV29-1 and TRBJ1-4 provide the parts outside the CDR3, is SAVISQKPSRDICQRGTSLTIQCQVDSQVTMMFWYRQQPGQSLTLIATANQGSEATYESGFVIDKFPISRPNLTFSTLTVSNMSPEDSSIYLCSVETGYNEKLFFGSGTQLSVL.

V gene TRBV15 combines with J gene TRBJ2-1, with 7 bases aligning to TRBD2. The V gene end was trimmed by 1 base and the J gene end by 15 bases; junction bases not matched to a gene: 6. This CDR3 region has 12 residues. Germline CDR1 is LNHNV and CDR2 is YYDKDF (reference sequence). The DNA for the CDR3 is TGTGCCACCAGCAGAGGGGATGGGAGGGTGTTCTTC. Its translation: CATSRGDGRVFF.

The genes are TRBV6-5 and TRBJ2-3; D gene ambiguous. V was trimmed by 2 bases and J by 6 bases, leaving 3 bases between them. The germline CDR1 and CDR2 sequences are MNHEY and SVGAGI. This CDR3 spans 11 amino acids. The CDR3 nucleotides are TGTGCCAGCAGTTACGCGGATACGCAGTATTTT. This sequence encodes CASSYADTQYF.

This clone has a handful of counts. Other DNA sequences in the same sample also yield this CDR3. The chain combines TRBV6-1 with TRBJ1-3, with 10 bases matching TRBD1. Unmatched junction bases numbered 0, after V lost 3 bases and J lost 7 bases. There are 13 residues in the CDR3. Germline assignment: CDR1 MNHNS and CDR2 SASEGT. The CDR3 spells CASSEGQGNTIYF. For the CDR3, the DNA is TGTGCCAGCAGTGAGGGACAGGGGAACACCATATATTTT.

The CDR3 DNA sequence: TGTGCCAGCAGGGGGGGTGAGGGCGGGAACTATGGCTACACCTTC. Its protein is CASRGGEGGNYGYTF. The chain is built from TRBV28 and TRBJ1-2; possibly TRBD1 for D (5 bases). Germline assignment: CDR1 MDHEN and CDR2 SYDVKM. Between the trimmed V and J ends, which lost 6 bases and 2 bases, there was a span of 16 bases. The CDR3 is 15 residues long.

The chain has TRBV5-1 and TRBJ1-2; TRBD1 might be the D (6 bases). Germline V lookup: CDR1 SGHRS, CDR2 YFSETQ. V gave up 3 bases and J gave up 4 bases, with 16 bases separating them. The CDR3 consists of 15 residues. CDR3 loop: CASSSEATGTYGYTF. DNA for the CDR3: TGCGCCAGCAGCTCGGAGGCGACAGGAACCTATGGCTACACCTTC.

The chain uses TRBV5-1 and TRBJ2-5; 14 bases line up with TRBD2. Trimming cost V 3 bases and J 4 bases; bases outside gene matches: 2. CDR1 is SGHRS, CDR2 YFSETQ, per germline. The length of the CDR3 is 15 residues. The DNA for the CDR3 is TGCGCCAGCAGCTCCGGGACTAGCGGGAGAGAGACCCAGTACTTC. Amino acids: CASSSGTSGRETQYF. Combining the CDR3 with reference TRBV5-1 and TRBJ2-5 gives the whole variable domain KAGVTQTPRYLIKTRGQQVTLSCSPISGHRSVSWYQQTPGQGLQFLFEYFSETQRNKGNFPGRFSGRQFSNSRSEMNVSTLELGDSALYLCASSSGTSGRETQYFGPGTRLLVL.

There are a few counts of this clone. CDR3 in amino acids: CASFSTGLNEQYF. DNA for the CDR3: TGTGCCAGCTTCTCGACAGGCTTGAACGAGCAGTACTTC. The chain couples TRBV18 to TRBJ2-7; possibly TRBD1 for D (6 bases). Trimming stripped 7 bases from V and 5 bases from J, with 15 bases between. The CDR3 is made up of 13 amino acids. Per the germline V gene, CDR1 is KGHSH and CDR2 is LQKENI.

V gene TRBV28 combines with J gene TRBJ2-7, with 8 bases aligning to TRBD1. Losses at the gene ends were 7 bases for V and 6 bases for J; bases not matched to a gene: 8. This CDR3 spans 13 amino acids. Germline CDR1 reads MDHEN; CDR2 reads SYDVKM. CDR3 residues: CASTRGQGREQYF. DNA of the CDR3: TGTGCCAGCACCAGGGGGCAGGGACGCGAGCAGTACTTC.

The chain joins TRBV5-4 to TRBJ2-5; D is unclear. Germline V lookup: CDR1 SGHNT, CDR2 YYREEE (reference sequence). This CDR3 has 13 amino acids. With 4 bases removed from V and 0 bases from J, the gap between germline ends came to 7 bases. In nucleotides, the CDR3 is TGTGCCAGCAGCCCCGCGAACCAAGAGACCCAGTACTTC. Translated: CASSPANQETQYF.

This clone was seen a single time. The rearrangement joins TRBV7-8 to TRBJ1-1, with D maybe TRBD1 (6 bases). The CDR3 totals 14 residues. The V end lost 4 bases, the J end lost 11 bases, and 20 bases lay between the germline ends. The V gene's germline CDR1 is SGHVS and CDR2 FQNEAQ. CDR3 in amino acids: CASSSQTGRLLAFF. The DNA for the CDR3 is TGTGCCAGCAGCTCCCAGACAGGTCGGTTGTTGGCTTTCTTT.

The V and J genes are TRBV28 and TRBJ2-3, with 14 nucleotides matching TRBD2. The CDR3 contains 17 residues. Per germline, CDR1 MDHEN and CDR2 SYDVKM. After removal of 5 bases from V and 1 base from J, the junction contained 5 bases not matched to a gene. CDR3 bases: TGTGCCAGCAGTGGGACTAGCGGGAGAAGGGGCACAGATACGCAGTATTTT. This encodes CASSGTSGRRGTDTQYF.

The chain links TRBV21-1 to TRBJ2-5; the table's D call of TRBD2 was not tested on the DNA. TRBV21-1 is a listed pseudogene. This CDR3 is built from 17 residues. The DNA for the CDR3 is TGTGCCAGCAGCAATACTCGGGGACTAGCGGGAGAAGAGACCCAGTACTTC. Encoded protein: CASSNTRGLAGEETQYF.

The chain employs TRBV6-5 and TRBJ1-1; D call uncertain. The CDR3 extends over 13 amino acids. Germline CDR1 reads MNHEY; CDR2 reads SVGAGI. V was pared by 7 bases and J by 0 bases, with 9 bases between. CDR3 sequence: CASTNSMNTEAFF. CDR3 DNA sequence: TGTGCCAGCACGAACAGTATGAACACTGAAGCTTTCTTT.

This clone was observed a few times. The rearrangement uses TRBV11-3 and TRBJ2-7, with TRBD1 as a possible D gene (5 bases). Trimming left V 4 bases short and J 2 bases short, with 6 bases between. The CDR3 length is 12 residues. Germline values: CDR1 SGHNT, CDR2 YENEEA. The CDR3 loop is CASSSDTYEQYF. For the CDR3, the DNA is TGTGCCAGCAGCTCGGACACCTACGAGCAGTACTTC.

The genes are TRBV28 and TRBJ1-4; 8 positions match TRBD1. Germline V lookup: CDR1 MDHEN, CDR2 SYDVKM. The CDR3 spans 14 residues. J gave up 5 bases and V 6 bases, and 5 bases lay outside the gene matches. Here the CDR3 reads CASRYRQGNEKLFF. CDR3 DNA: TGTGCCAGCAGATATAGACAGGGGAATGAAAAACTGTTTTTT.

The genes are TRBV19 and TRBJ2-7, with 10 bases fitting TRBD2. Germline V gene sequence: CDR1 LNHDA, CDR2 SQIVND (reference sequence). The ends lost 4 bases at V and 4 bases at J; junction bases unmatched: 7. The CDR3 covers 15 residues. The CDR3 DNA sequence: TGTGCCAGTAGTACCACTAGCGGGACCAAATACGAGCAGTACTTC. It specifies CASSTTSGTKYEQYF.

This clone was seen more than once but under ten times. The chain carries TRBV15 and TRBJ2-6; D possibly corresponds to TRBD2 (5 bases). CDR1 and CDR2 (germline): LNHNV, YYDKDF (reference sequence). V was trimmed by 6 bases and J by 0 bases, leaving 9 bases between them. This CDR3 spans 15 amino acids. The CDR3 protein is CATRRAGSGANVLTF. DNA for the CDR3: TGTGCCACCAGGAGGGCGGGCTCTGGGGCCAACGTCCTGACTTTC.

The chain employs TRBV6-5 and TRBJ2-1; 8 positions match TRBD2. The germline V gene encodes CDR1 MNHEY and CDR2 SVGAGI. CDR3 length: 14 residues. The junction had 7 bases not matched to a gene; V was cut back by 6 bases and J by 6 bases. CDR3 amino acids: CASRLAGTGNEQFF. CDR3 coding DNA: TGTGCCAGCAGATTAGCGGGAACCGGCAATGAGCAGTTCTTC.

This chain uses TRBV19 with TRBJ1-1, with D possibly being TRBD1 (5 bases). V lost 5 bases and J 3 bases, leaving 16 bases between the germline ends. The CDR3 length is 15 residues. Looked up from germline, CDR1 is LNHDA and CDR2 is SQIVND (reference sequence). In nucleotides, the CDR3 is TGTGCCAGTAGTGTGACACCGGCGGGGGACACTGAAGCTTTCTTT. It yields the protein CASSVTPAGDTEAFF.

This clone was recorded once. This rearrangement joins TRBV28 to TRBJ2-7; 8 nucleotides line up with TRBD2. V gave up 4 bases and J gave up 6 bases; unmatched junction bases: 8. This CDR3 has 14 residues. Looked up from germline, CDR1 is MDHEN and CDR2 is SYDVKM. The CDR3 sequence is CASSSSGQWGEQYF. The DNA for the CDR3 is TGTGCCAGCAGTTCTAGCGGGCAATGGGGCGAGCAGTACTTC.

The chain employs TRBV27 and TRBJ2-7; TRBD1 aligns across 10 bases. Looked up from germline, CDR1 is MNHEY and CDR2 is SMNVEV (reference sequence). Unmatched junction bases numbered 3, after V lost 2 bases and J lost 2 bases. The CDR3 is made up of 15 amino acids. The CDR3 coding sequence is TGTGCCAGCAGTTTAGATGGGACAGGGGCCTACGAGCAGTACTTC. Protein product: CASSLDGTGAYEQYF.

The chain links TRBV28 to TRBJ1-1, with D uncertain. The CDR3 covers 12 residues. Germline lookup yields CDR1 MDHEN and CDR2 SYDVKM. V was pared by 7 bases and J by 1 base, with 7 bases between. CDR3 loop: CASMVRNTEAFF. The DNA for the CDR3 is TGTGCCAGCATGGTCAGGAACACTGAAGCTTTCTTT.

This clone showed up just a few times. V usage is TRBV27 and J usage is TRBJ2-7, with D maybe TRBD2 (5 bases). V lost 3 bases and J 3 bases, leaving 12 bases between the germline ends. The CDR3 has 14 amino acids. CDR1 is MNHEY and CDR2 is SMNVEV in the germline V gene (reference sequence). This CDR3 reads CASSLVGEVYEQYF. In DNA form, the CDR3 reads TGTGCCAGCAGTTTGGTGGGAGAGGTCTACGAGCAGTACTTC.

This clone was observed a single time. The rearrangement uses TRBV18 and TRBJ2-1; D gene uncertain. The V and J ends lost 4 bases and 6 bases respectively, with 22 bases between them. The V gene's germline CDR1 is KGHSH and CDR2 LQKENI. This CDR3 region has 17 residues. In DNA form, the CDR3 reads TGTGCCAGCTCACGAGGTCTTCCCTCGTCTGGTGCCAATGAGCAGTTCTTC. Its translation: CASSRGLPSSGANEQFF.

This clone was counted between two and nine times. The rearrangement uses TRBV11-2 and TRBJ2-5, with 7 bases lining up with TRBD1. The last part of the DNA fits TRBJ2-7 better; the J call may be wrong. Germline loops: CDR1 SGHAT, CDR2 FQNNGV. CDR3 length: 13 amino acids. The DNA of the CDR3 is TGTGCCAGCACCGGGGACAGCTCCTACGAGCAGTACTTC. Its protein is CASTGDSSYEQYF.